These 10 T cell receptor beta chains were sequenced from one sample in a study of T cell repertoires in cytomegalovirus infection. For these receptors, no antigen is known. TCRdb processed the reads anew with MiXCR; each CDR3 protein has one entry. There are over 120,000 distinct CDR3 sequences in the sample; 32% occur only once, and about 50% lies in the top ten. The input for sequencing was CD8+ T cells from cultured PBMCs, taken from culture after CMV antigen stimulation. The receptors were sampled from a human donor in good health (CMV status not recorded). Some clones in this sample may be carry-over from other donors' samples.

Turning to this clonotype: Its ends do not fully match the called genes, so a read error is possible. The CDR3 reads CASSLGATLQLF. The DNA of the CDR3 is TGTGCCAGCAGCTTAGGGGCTACCCTACAACTCTTC. This chain uses TRBV7-8 with TRBJ2-1; no clear D gene. CDR3 size: 12 residues. Germline values: CDR1 SGHVS, CDR2 FQNEAQ.

This clonotype turned up a few times. Written as DNA, the CDR3 is TGTGCCAGCAGTCCAAGGGACTTAAATGAGCAGTTCTTC. Translation: CASSPRDLNEQFF. V and J are TRBV7-6 and TRBJ2-1; perhaps TRBD2 as D (6 bases). CDR1 is SGHVS, CDR2 FNYEAQ, per germline. V gave up 6 bases and J gave up 7 bases, with 13 bases separating them. This CDR3 region has 13 residues.

This clonotype has only a few counts. The gene calls are TRBV7-9 and TRBJ2-7; D not resolved. V gave up 6 bases and J gave up 8 bases, with 14 bases separating them. This CDR3 is 12 amino acids long. From germline, CDR1 is SEHNR and CDR2 FQNEAQ (reference sequence). The CDR3 spells CASSTDQLKQYF. The CDR3 bases are TGTGCCAGCAGTACTGACCAATTGAAGCAGTACTTC.

The chain is built from TRBV4-1 and TRBJ2-7; tentatively, D is TRBD2 (5 bases). CDR1 MGHRA and CDR2 YSYEKL come from the germline V gene. There are 14 residues in the CDR3. Deletions cut 4 bases from V and 6 bases from J, with 16 bases between. In nucleotides, the CDR3 is TGCGCCAGCAGCCTAGGGTCTGCGAGCGGCGAGCAGTACTTC. This translates into CASSLGSASGEQYF.

This chain uses TRBV4-1 with TRBJ1-1; 7 bases fit TRBD1. J was trimmed by 3 bases and V by 3 bases; bases with no gene match: 10. The CDR3 sequence is 16 residues long. Per the germline V gene, CDR1 is MGHRA and CDR2 is YSYEKL. CDR3 amino acids: CASSHHPGQGDTEAFF. The CDR3 DNA is TGCGCCAGCAGCCACCACCCCGGGCAGGGGGACACTGAAGCTTTCTTT.

The rearrangement links TRBV3-1 to TRBJ2-7; D uncertain. The CDR3 is 13 amino acids. The V and J ends lost 0 bases and 3 bases respectively, with 6 bases between them. Per germline, CDR1 LGHDT and CDR2 YNNKEL (reference sequence). CDR3 nucleotides: TGTGCCAGCAGCCAAGATACGATCTACGAGCAGTACTTC. It encodes CASSQDTIYEQYF.

V usage is TRBV29-1 and J usage is TRBJ2-6; D ambiguous. This CDR3 comprises 18 residues. Trimming took 6 bases from V and 0 from J, leaving 21 bases between them. The germline gives CDR1 SQVTM, CDR2 ANQGSEA. The CDR3 loop is CSVLLPHGRASGANVLTF. The CDR3 nucleotides read TGCAGCGTCCTACTCCCCCACGGACGGGCCTCTGGGGCCAACGTCCTGACTTTC.

This clonotype has a handful of counts. This chain links TRBV14 with TRBJ2-7; TRBD2 might be the D (6 bases). Germline-derived CDR1 and CDR2 are SGHDN and FVKESK. The CDR3 contains 14 residues. V lost 6 bases and J lost 4, with 16 bases in between. This chain's CDR3 is CASRRSGGLYEQYF. CDR3 coding DNA: TGTGCCAGCAGGCGCAGTGGAGGGCTGTACGAGCAGTACTTC.

This clonotype was found a few times. The chain has TRBV12-3 or TRBV12-4 and TRBJ2-2; D tentatively fits TRBD1 or TRBD2 (5 bases each). Trimming left V 8 bases short and J 7 bases short, with 14 bases between. The CDR3 totals 13 residues. The CDR3 spells CASPRGAGGELFF. In DNA form, the CDR3 reads TGTGCCAGCCCACGAGGGGCCGGCGGGGAGCTGTTTTTT.

V gene TRBV6-1 combines with J gene TRBJ1-2; 7 bases line up with TRBD1. Germline V gene data show CDR1 as MNHNS and CDR2 as SASEGT. The trim removed 6 bases at V and 6 bases at J, leaving 13 bases unmatched. The CDR3 runs to 15 residues. The CDR3 spells CASRKGAVTYDGYTF. The CDR3 DNA reads as TGTGCCAGCAGGAAGGGGGCAGTTACTTATGATGGCTACACCTTC.